This record concerns one TCR beta chain sequence. No antigen is known for it. This sample is drawn from a study of blood T cells in healthy people across ages. Study findings and constraints: The recorded TCR beta diversity per million T cells decreased in a roughly linear manner with age.

Through a sample-barcoded 5' primer and a J-beta primer mix, a second PCR was run for roughly 7 to 12 cycles. TCRdb re-called the 5' RACE reads with MiXCR, one entry per CDR3 protein. This table holds about 680,000 distinct CDR3 sequences, 45% to 50% found once. This CDR3 contains 16 residues. Germline lookup yields CDR1 DFQATT and CDR2 SNEGSKA (reference sequence). The germline V and J ends were trimmed by 5 bases and 6 bases, with 25 bases remaining between them. PBMCs numbering at least 6.5 million were isolated per sample. The TCR originated in a woman in her sixties in good health. V usage is TRBV20-1 and J usage is TRBJ1-2; tentatively, D is TRBD1 (5 bases). Sequenced: blood. For the CDR3, the DNA is TGCAGTGCTCCTCGCCTAGGAGGCAGGGAAGGGAATGGCTACACCTTC. This sequence encodes CSAPRLGGREGNGYTF.